A single sample gave rise to the 20 T cell receptor beta chains below, sequenced in a study of human T cells and chemical hapten exposure. Noted time point: pre-sensitization, week 0. Treatment indicated: therapeutic diphenylcyclopropenone sensitization with weekly scalp DPC. TCRdb reprocessed the RACE reads via MiXCR and lists one record per CDR3 protein. The table lists tens of thousands of distinct CDR3 sequences, roughly a tenth of them singletons. The specimen comprised whole blood, sampled in connection with sensitization to the hapten diphenylcyclopropenone (DPC). The receptors originated from a man aged 35 to 55 with alopecia areata. Some clones in this sample may be carry-over from other donors' samples.

Only a few counts were recorded for this clonotype. The V call is TRBV11-3, the J call TRBJ2-2, with no clear D. The CDR3 has 14 residues. Trimming shortened V by 2 bases and J by 7 bases, and 11 bases separated the two germline ends. Germline CDR1 and CDR2: SGHNT and YENEEA. Here the CDR3 DNA reads TGTGCCAGCAGCTTAAAACACACTGGCGGGGAGCTGTTTTTT. This codes for CASSLKHTGGELFF.

Ten or more counts support this clonotype. The rearrangement uses TRBV7-9 and TRBJ1-1, with D uncertain. Between the trimmed V and J ends, which lost 5 bases and 1 base, there was a span of 11 bases. The germline V gene has CDR1 SEHNR and CDR2 FQNEAQ (reference sequence). The CDR3 is made up of 14 amino acids. The CDR3: CASSPSAGNTEAFF. In DNA form, the CDR3 reads TGTGCCAGCAGCCCCAGTGCGGGGAACACTGAAGCTTTCTTT.

This clonotype was recorded a few times. The rearrangement links TRBV5-1 to TRBJ2-3; D may be TRBD2 (5 bases). Trimming stripped 0 bases from V and 5 bases from J, with 7 bases between. This CDR3 region has 13 residues. Germline CDR1 SGHRS, CDR2 YFSETQ. The CDR3 coding sequence is TGCGCCAGCAGCTTGGTCGGGGTAGATACGCAGTATTTT. This encodes CASSLVGVDTQYF.

The gene calls are TRBV19 and TRBJ2-3; tentative D call: TRBD1 (5 bases). This CDR3 contains 14 residues. The V gene lost 3 bases and the J gene lost 10 bases, with 17 bases spanning the gap. Germline-derived CDR1 and CDR2 are LNHDA and SQIVND (reference sequence). CDR3 in amino acids: CASSITQGVNPQYF. In nucleotides, the CDR3 is TGTGCCAGTAGTATCACCCAAGGGGTCAATCCGCAGTATTTT.

With respect to this clonotype: The junction shows a germline mismatch at one end, possibly a read error. The V call is TRBV12-3 or TRBV12-4, the J call TRBJ2-2; either TRBD1 or TRBD2 may fit D (5 bases each). The CDR3 is made up of 13 amino acids. The CDR3 DNA follows: TGTGCCAGCACATCTTGGGGCACCGGGGAGCTGTTTTTC. Translated, it gives CASTSWGTGELFF.

This clonotype was seen repeatedly, ten times or more. A read error may account for a junction end that differs from germline. The chain recombines TRBV7-9 with TRBJ2-3, with TRBD2 matching 8 bases. Germline CDR1 SEHNR, CDR2 FQNEAQ (reference sequence). This CDR3 region has 12 residues. DNA for the CDR3: TGTGCCAGCAGCTTAGACCAGGCGGGAGGTTCTTTT. As protein: CASSLDQAGGSF.

This clonotype has only a few counts. CDR3 protein: CASSPEVGYTF. The CDR3 DNA sequence: TGTGCCAGCAGTCCGGAGGTGGGCTACACCTTC. The V and J genes are TRBV6-6 and TRBJ1-2; D gene uncertain. This CDR3 spans 11 amino acids. V gave up 5 bases and J gave up 8 bases, with 9 bases separating them. CDR1 is MNHNY and CDR2 is SVGAGI in the germline V gene (reference sequence).

This clonotype was observed a few times. This sequence joins TRBV9 and TRBJ2-3; the match to TRBD2 covers 7 bases. Germline CDR1 is SGDLS and CDR2 is YYNGEE. The length of the CDR3 is 17 residues. V was pared by 0 bases and J by 1 base, with 8 bases of the junction left unmatched. DNA of the CDR3: TGTGCCAGCAGCGTAGGGACTAGAGGTTCCGGCACAGATACGCAGTATTTT. Translating it yields CASSVGTRGSGTDTQYF.

This clonotype was counted between two and nine times. The chain carries TRBV15 and TRBJ1-6; the D is unclear. CDR3 length equals 14 residues. Germline V gives CDR1 LNHNV, CDR2 YYDKDF (reference sequence). Between the trimmed V and J ends, which lost 5 bases and 3 bases, there was a span of 8 bases. The CDR3 sequence: CATSQDGYNSPLHF. For the CDR3, the DNA is TGTGCCACCAGCCAGGACGGCTATAATTCACCCCTCCACTTT. The full variable domain, its missing parts supplied by reference TRBV15 and TRBJ1-6, is DAMVIQNPRYQVTQFGKPVTLSCSQTLNHNVMYWYQQKSSQAPKLLFHYYDKDFNNEADTPDNFQSRRPNTSFCFLDIRSPGLGDTAMYLCATSQDGYNSPLHFGNGTRLTVT.

The chain uses TRBV19 and TRBJ2-2; D gene unclear. CDR3 length: 14 amino acids. Trimming pared 1 base from V and 4 bases from J, leaving 7 bases between. In germline, CDR1 is LNHDA, CDR2 SQIVND (reference sequence). The chain's CDR3 is CASSIGRITGELFF. The CDR3 DNA follows: TGTGCCAGTAGTATAGGGCGAATCACCGGGGAGCTGTTTTTT.

CDR3 DNA sequence: TGTGCCAGCAGTGAAGCCGCAGGGGCCTATGGCTACACCTTC. This translates into CASSEAAGAYGYTF. The V call is TRBV6-1, the J call TRBJ1-2, with D perhaps matching TRBD1 (6 bases). Trimming stripped 0 bases from V and 4 bases from J, with 9 bases between. The CDR3 extends over 14 amino acids. CDR1 MNHNS and CDR2 SASEGT come from the germline V gene.

The gene calls are TRBV7-6 and TRBJ2-7; D unresolved. This CDR3 has 13 amino acids. The germline V and J ends were trimmed by 5 bases and 5 bases, with 13 bases remaining between them. From germline, CDR1 is SGHVS and CDR2 FNYEAQ. In DNA, the CDR3 is TGTGCCAGCAGCCTCTTGGGAAAAGACGAGCAGTACTTC. The encoded protein is CASSLLGKDEQYF. The variable domain in full, with the rest retrieved from reference TRBV7-6 and TRBJ2-7, is GAGVSQSPRYKVTKRGQDVALRCDPISGHVSLYWYRQALGQGPEFLTYFNYEAQQDKSGLPNDRFSAERPEGSISTLTIQRTEQRDSAMYRCASSLLGKDEQYFGPGTRLTVT.

This clonotype was picked up many times. The chain has TRBV6-6 and TRBJ2-3; 8 bases agree with TRBD2. CDR1 and CDR2 (germline): MNHNY, SVGAGI (reference sequence). The CDR3 is 16 residues long. V lost 0 bases, J lost 4 bases, and 6 bases stayed unmatched. CDR3 coding DNA: TGTGCCAGCAGTTACTCGAGGACTAGCTCCGCAGATACGCAGTATTTT. It encodes CASSYSRTSSADTQYF.

This clonotype occurred many times. The CDR3 DNA reads TGCAGTGCTAGAGACAGGGGGCGCTTCCTTGGCTACACCTTC. Amino acid sequence: CSARDRGRFLGYTF. The chain has TRBV20-1 and TRBJ1-2, with 8 bases identical to TRBD1. CDR3 length: 14 residues. Per germline, CDR1 DFQATT and CDR2 SNEGSKA (reference sequence). J lost 7 bases, V lost 0 bases, and 7 bases had no gene match.

This clonotype was recorded at least ten times. The chain couples TRBV7-6 to TRBJ2-5; TRBD2 might be the D (5 bases). CDR1 is SGHVS, CDR2 FNYEAQ, per germline. The V and J ends lost 5 bases and 5 bases respectively, with 12 bases between them. The CDR3 extends over 13 amino acids. As DNA, the CDR3 is TGTGCCAGCAGCATACGGGAACGGGAGACCCAGTACTTC. Amino acids: CASSIRERETQYF. Supplemented by reference TRBV7-6 and TRBJ2-5, the full variable domain reads GAGVSQSPRYKVTKRGQDVALRCDPISGHVSLYWYRQALGQGPEFLTYFNYEAQQDKSGLPNDRFSAERPEGSISTLTIQRTEQRDSAMYRCASSIRERETQYFGPGTRLLVL.

Worth noting for this clonotype: This may come from a read error, since a much larger clone is one base off. V usage is TRBV30 and J usage is TRBJ2-7, with 7 nucleotides matching TRBD1. The CDR3 runs 17 residues. Trimming at V came to 0 bases and at J to 2 bases, leaving 13 bases not matched to a gene. Germline CDR1 GTSNPN, CDR2 SVGIG (reference sequence). The CDR3 DNA reads TGTGCCTGGAGTGTTTACATCGGGACAGCCAGTCCCTACGAGCAGTACTTC. Translation: CAWSVYIGTASPYEQYF.

This clonotype was picked up a small number of times. This chain uses TRBV28 with TRBJ2-4; D ambiguous. Trimming removed 3 bases at V and 2 bases at J, with 8 bases between. Germline lookup yields CDR1 MDHEN and CDR2 SYDVKM. CDR3 length: 14 amino acids. The CDR3 is CASSFWLTKNIQYF. In DNA form, the CDR3 reads TGTGCCAGCAGTTTTTGGTTAACCAAAAACATTCAGTACTTC.

V gene TRBV7-9 combines with J gene TRBJ2-6; unclear D gene. V dropped 2 bases and J dropped 0 bases, with 8 bases sitting between them. This CDR3 comprises 16 residues. Germline V gene data show CDR1 as SEHNR and CDR2 as FQNEAQ (reference sequence). In DNA form, the CDR3 reads TGTGCCAGCAGCTTACCTGACCTCTCTGGGGCCAACGTCCTGACTTTC. It encodes CASSLPDLSGANVLTF.

This clonotype was found a few times. The chain combines TRBV28 with TRBJ2-1, with 15 bases matching TRBD2. CDR1 and CDR2 from the germline V gene are MDHEN and SYDVKM. This CDR3 is 15 amino acids long. J lost 10 bases, V lost 6 bases, and 7 bases had no gene match. The CDR3 spells CASRRTGLAGGEQFF. CDR3 in DNA: TGTGCCAGCAGGCGCACGGGACTAGCGGGAGGAGAGCAGTTCTTC.

The chain is built from TRBV20-1 and TRBJ2-3, with 13 nucleotides matching TRBD2. Germline CDR1 reads DFQATT; CDR2 reads SNEGSKA (reference sequence). V gave up 4 bases and J gave up 2 bases; unmatched junction bases: 3. This CDR3 is 15 amino acids long. In DNA, the CDR3 is TGCAGTGCTACAGGACTAGCGGGAGTCACAGATACGCAGTATTTT. Encoded protein: CSATGLAGVTDTQYF.